A single sample is the source of the 17 T cell receptor beta chains below, sequenced in a study of blood T cell repertoires in COVID-19 (dated by TCRdb to the early 2020s). Libraries were built with the immunoSEQ multiplex PCR assay. TCRdb carries this immuneACCESS record with in-frame sequences only. Its versions omit some clonotypes, under half of them owing to an unresolved V gene in the studies checked, with the rest unexplained. Present in this sample are some 70,000 clones, roughly 90% of which were seen just once. The ten largest account for roughly 3% of the sample. Sequencing was carried out using peripheral blood. Receptor source: a man in his 70s with active or convalescent COVID-19.

The chain employs TRBV15 and TRBJ2-7; 8 bases are a match to TRBD2. With 1 base clipped from V and 5 bases from J, the junction kept 4 bases outside the gene matches. Germline V gene data show CDR1 as LNHNV and CDR2 as YYDKDF (reference sequence). The CDR3 is made up of 14 amino acids. CDR3 residues: CATSRVQRGNEQYF. The CDR3, as DNA: TGTGCCACCAGCAGAGTCCAGCGGGGGAACGAGCAGTACTTC.

The chain employs TRBV9 and TRBJ2-3; no clear D gene. This CDR3 is 15 amino acids long. The ends were cut back, 4 bases at V and 2 bases at J, with 14 bases in the middle. Germline V gene sequence: CDR1 SGDLS, CDR2 YYNGEE. The CDR3, as DNA: TGTGCCAGCAGCCGAGTGGGCCGATCCACAGATACGCAGTATTTT. The encoded protein is CASSRVGRSTDTQYF.

The V call is TRBV3-1 (or the pseudogene TRBV3-2), the J call TRBJ2-5, with TRBD2 matching 8 bases. Germline V gene lookup returns CDR1 LGHDT and CDR2 YNNKEL (reference sequence). The CDR3 is 15 residues long. Trimming took 2 bases from V and 5 from J; bases not matched to a gene: 7. The CDR3 sequence is CASSQPTGGAETQYF. The CDR3 bases are TGTGCCAGCAGCCAACCTACCGGGGGGGCGGAGACCCAGTACTTC.

The rearrangement links TRBV19 to TRBJ1-1; 8 bases are shared with TRBD1. Germline V gene data show CDR1 as LNHDA and CDR2 as SQIVND (reference sequence). The junction had 14 bases not matched to a gene; V was cut back by 2 bases and J by 0 bases. The length of the CDR3 is 19 residues. The CDR3 protein is CASSIRVGRTGNMNTEAFF. In DNA, the CDR3 is TGTGCCAGTAGTATAAGAGTGGGGCGGACAGGGAACATGAACACTGAAGCTTTCTTT. The full variable domain, rest sourced from reference TRBV19 and TRBJ1-1, is DGGITQSPKYLFRKEGQNVTLSCEQNLNHDAMYWYRQDPGQGLRLIYYSQIVNDFQKGDIAEGYSVSREKKESFPLTVTSAQKNPTAFYLCASSIRVGRTGNMNTEAFFGQGTRLTVV.

This clone has just one count. The gene calls are TRBV15 and TRBJ1-5, with 11 bases matching TRBD1. Germline CDR1 LNHNV, CDR2 YYDKDF (reference sequence). V lost 1 base and J lost 5; bases outside the gene matches: 1. The CDR3 runs to 15 residues. This chain's CDR3 is CATSRGGQGDQPQHF. The CDR3 bases are TGTGCCACCAGCAGAGGGGGACAGGGGGATCAGCCCCAGCATTTT. Full variable domain (outside the CDR3, taken from reference TRBV15 and TRBJ1-5): DAMVIQNPRYQVTQFGKPVTLSCSQTLNHNVMYWYQQKSSQAPKLLFHYYDKDFNNEADTPDNFQSRRPNTSFCFLDIRSPGLGDTAMYLCATSRGGQGDQPQHFGDGTRLSIL.

This chain uses TRBV6-1 with TRBJ2-7; the match to TRBD2 covers 12 bases. The germline V gene encodes CDR1 MNHNS and CDR2 SASEGT. The ends lost 4 bases at V and 5 bases at J; junction bases unmatched: 21. This CDR3 contains 20 residues. CDR3 amino acids: CASSAPRGRLAGGPAHEQYF. The CDR3 DNA sequence: TGTGCCAGCAGTGCGCCCAGGGGGCGTCTAGCGGGAGGGCCGGCCCACGAGCAGTACTTC.

This rearrangement joins TRBV30 to TRBJ1-5, with D unresolved. The germline V gene encodes CDR1 GTSNPN and CDR2 SVGIG (reference sequence). This CDR3 is built from 14 residues. V was pared by 1 base and J by 9 bases, with 16 bases between. CDR3 residues: CAWSGGILISPQHF. In nucleotides, the CDR3 is TGTGCCTGGAGTGGCGGGATTTTAATTTCGCCCCAGCATTTT.

This chain connects TRBV27 to TRBJ1-6; D possibly corresponds to TRBD1 (5 bases). Germline V gene sequence: CDR1 MNHEY, CDR2 SMNVEV (reference sequence). This CDR3 has 15 residues. Trimming took 6 bases from V and 3 from J, leaving 12 bases between them. The CDR3 loop is CASSDPQVYNSPLHF. The DNA of the CDR3 is TGTGCCAGCAGCGACCCACAGGTCTATAATTCACCCCTCCACTTT.

The rearrangement joins TRBV5-6 to TRBJ1-2, with a tentative D call TRBD1 (6 bases). From germline, CDR1 is SGHDT and CDR2 YYEEEE. The CDR3 loop spans 14 amino acids. V was clipped by 2 bases and J by 4 bases, with 12 bases between them. In DNA form, the CDR3 reads TGTGCCAGCAGCTTCGGACAGAAGGGCTATGGCTACACCTTC. It specifies CASSFGQKGYGYTF.

The chain recombines TRBV19 with TRBJ2-3; TRBD1 agrees at 9 bases. The CDR3 contains 15 residues. V shed 4 bases and J 2 bases; nucleotides not matched to a gene: 4. Germline CDR1 and CDR2: LNHDA and SQIVND (reference sequence). CDR3 sequence (DNA): TGTGCCAGTAGTACCAGGACAGGGGTCACAGATACGCAGTATTTT. It yields the protein CASSTRTGVTDTQYF.

The J gene is TRBJ2-1, the V gene TRBV19; TRBD1 agrees at 10 bases. Germline values: CDR1 LNHDA, CDR2 SQIVND (reference sequence). J lost 12 bases, V lost 6 bases, and 8 bases had no gene match. This CDR3 has 13 amino acids. As DNA, the CDR3 is TGTGCCAGTAGCACCGTAGGACAGGGGGTGCAGTTCTTC. Protein sequence: CASSTVGQGVQFF.

The J gene is TRBJ2-1, the V gene TRBV10-2, with D possibly being TRBD1 (6 bases). Trimming cost V 4 bases and J 0 bases, with 13 bases left between them. This CDR3 comprises 16 residues. CDR1 and CDR2 from the germline V gene are WSHSY and SAAADI. The CDR3 loop reads CASSAQGPSSYNEQFF. CDR3 DNA: TGCGCCAGCAGTGCCCAGGGGCCGAGCTCCTACAATGAGCAGTTCTTC.

This sequence joins TRBV9 and TRBJ2-1, with TRBD1 as a possible D gene (5 bases). V was shortened by 1 base and J by 5 bases, with 7 bases between the two germline ends. The germline V gene has CDR1 SGDLS and CDR2 YYNGEE. This CDR3 contains 13 residues. This CDR3 is CASSVQGDNEQFF. The CDR3, as DNA: TGTGCCAGCAGCGTACAGGGCGACAATGAGCAGTTCTTC.

CDR3 DNA: TGCGCCAGCAGTGAGGTAACAGTCCTCGACGAGCAGTACTTC. This translates into CASSEVTVLDEQYF. The rearrangement links TRBV10-2 to TRBJ2-7; D is ambiguous. There are 14 residues in the CDR3. CDR1 is WSHSY and CDR2 is SAAADI in the germline V gene. V was cut by 2 bases and J by 5 bases, with 13 bases left in between.

The CDR3 coding sequence is TGTGCCAGTAGTTCCACGCGGAGGTCTGGCTACACCTTC. It codes for CASSSTRRSGYTF. V and J are TRBV19 and TRBJ1-2; no clear D. The germline gives CDR1 LNHDA, CDR2 SQIVND (reference sequence). This CDR3 comprises 13 residues. V lost 5 bases and J lost 7, with 14 bases in between. Complete variable domain (other parts from reference TRBV19 and TRBJ1-2): DGGITQSPKYLFRKEGQNVTLSCEQNLNHDAMYWYRQDPGQGLRLIYYSQIVNDFQKGDIAEGYSVSREKKESFPLTVTSAQKNPTAFYLCASSSTRRSGYTFGSGTRLTVV.

The sample holds a few counts of this clone. V gene TRBV19 combines with J gene TRBJ2-1, with 7 bases matching TRBD1. Germline V gene lookup returns CDR1 LNHDA and CDR2 SQIVND (reference sequence). This CDR3 is 14 amino acids long. The J segment lost 6 bases and the V segment lost 6 bases, leaving 8 bases of the junction unmatched. This CDR3 is CASSRGNRANEQFF. CDR3 in DNA: TGTGCCAGTAGCAGGGGGAATCGGGCCAATGAGCAGTTCTTC.

This chain connects TRBV15 to TRBJ2-1, with 10 positions matching TRBD2. CDR3 length: 16 amino acids. Germline CDR1 reads LNHNV; CDR2 reads YYDKDF (reference sequence). The V and J ends lost 0 bases and 9 bases, in that order; junction bases with no gene match: 8. CDR3 DNA: TGTGCCACCAGCAGAGACCTAGCGGGAGCGAGGGTTGAGCAGTTCTTC. Protein product: CATSRDLAGARVEQFF.